The 3 T cell receptor beta chains below were found in one sample sequenced in a study of blood T cell repertoires in COVID-19. The method was immunoSEQ multiplex PCR; TCRdb's version includes in-frame clones alone and lacks a portion of them. Of 65,000 to 90,000 clones in the sample, about 80% were seen once. The sequencing input was peripheral blood. The receptor set was obtained from a woman aged 60-75 years with acute or convalescent COVID-19.

This chain uses TRBV7-9 with TRBJ2-6; D unresolved. CDR3 length equals 13 residues. Germline lookup yields CDR1 SEHNR and CDR2 FQNEAQ (reference sequence). V gave up 2 bases and J gave up 4 bases, with 3 bases separating them. For the CDR3, the DNA is TGTGCCAGCAGCTTACTCGGGGCCAACGTCCTGACTTTC. It is translated as CASSLLGANVLTF.

CDR3: CASSQDTGSYNSPLHF. The DNA of the CDR3 is TGTGCCAGCAGCCAAGATACGGGCTCCTATAATTCACCCCTCCACTTT. The chain carries TRBV4-2 and TRBJ1-6; unclear D gene. This CDR3 spans 16 amino acids. Trimming removed 0 bases at V and 0 bases at J, with 6 bases between. The germline V gene encodes CDR1 LGHNA and CDR2 YNFKEQ.

This chain links TRBV14 with TRBJ2-1, with 10 bases matching TRBD2. The CDR3 is made up of 14 amino acids. Germline trimming cut 3 bases from V and 4 bases from J; bases unmatched to any gene: 0. Germline V lookup: CDR1 SGHDN, CDR2 FVKESK. This CDR3 reads CASSQTSGYNEQFF. For the CDR3, the DNA is TGTGCCAGCAGCCAGACTAGCGGGTACAATGAGCAGTTCTTC.